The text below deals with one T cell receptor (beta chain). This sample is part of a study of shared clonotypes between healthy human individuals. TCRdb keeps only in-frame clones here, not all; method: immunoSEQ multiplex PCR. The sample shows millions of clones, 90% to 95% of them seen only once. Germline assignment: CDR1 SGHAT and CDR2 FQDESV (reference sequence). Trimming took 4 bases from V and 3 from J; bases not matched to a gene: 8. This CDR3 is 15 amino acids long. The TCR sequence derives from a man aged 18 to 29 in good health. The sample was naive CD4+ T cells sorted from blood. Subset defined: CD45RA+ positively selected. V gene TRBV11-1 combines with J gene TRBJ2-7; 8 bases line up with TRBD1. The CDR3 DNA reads TGTGCCAGCAGCTGGGGACAGGAGTTATACTACGAGCAGTACTTC. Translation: CASSWGQELYYEQYF.